These 20 T cell receptor beta chains were sequenced from one sample in a study of cytomegalovirus exposure and HLA in healthy donors. The PCR contained 60 Vbeta and 13 Jbeta primers. Using immunoSEQ multiplex PCR, the repertoire was profiled, and TCRdb retains in-frame clones only, with some absent. The sample has fewer than 200,000 clones, roughly four fifths seen once. Source material: PBMCs. The receptor source for this set is a man younger than 35 in good health and CMV-seronegative.

The rearrangement links TRBV7-2 to TRBJ2-3; 10 bases align to TRBD2. J was trimmed by 2 bases and V by 2 bases; bases with no gene match: 1. Germline assignment: CDR1 SGHTA and CDR2 FQGNSA. The CDR3 has 15 residues. CDR3 in amino acids: CASSLLAGDTDTQYF. CDR3 in DNA: TGTGCCAGCAGCTTACTAGCGGGGGACACAGATACGCAGTATTTT.

The rearrangement uses TRBV11-2 and TRBJ2-7, with D tentatively TRBD2 (5 bases). Germline-derived CDR1 and CDR2 are SGHAT and FQNNGV. This CDR3 region has 14 residues. With 5 bases removed from V and 5 bases from J, the gap between germline ends came to 16 bases. CDR3 amino acids: CASSLTGLPNEQYF. The CDR3 DNA reads TGTGCCAGCAGCCTGACGGGATTACCCAACGAGCAGTACTTC.

V is TRBV19 and J is TRBJ2-5; the match to TRBD1 covers 9 bases. The junction had 2 bases not matched to a gene; V was cut back by 8 bases and J by 1 base. The CDR3 loop spans 13 amino acids. Germline V CDR1 and CDR2: LNHDA, SQIVND (reference sequence). The CDR3 region is CASAQGAQETQYF. The CDR3 DNA sequence: TGTGCCAGTGCACAGGGGGCCCAAGAGACCCAGTACTTC.

The chain carries TRBV9 and TRBJ2-7; tentatively, D is TRBD2 (6 bases). The V end was cut by 0 bases, the J end by 3 bases, with 13 bases between. This CDR3 has 15 residues. Germline CDR1 and CDR2: SGDLS and YYNGEE. CDR3 in amino acids: CASSVGEATYYEQYF. CDR3 DNA: TGTGCCAGCAGCGTAGGGGAGGCCACATACTACGAGCAGTACTTC.

V is TRBV29-1 and J is TRBJ1-2; 7 positions match TRBD1. Germline CDR1 SQVTM, CDR2 ANQGSEA. V was clipped by 4 bases and J by 4 bases; unmatched bases: 9. This CDR3 spans 14 amino acids. The CDR3 DNA reads TGCAGCGTTGTCCCCGAGGGACAGTTCTATGGCTACACCTTC. Translated, it gives CSVVPEGQFYGYTF.

The rearrangement links TRBV14 to TRBJ2-1; 10 positions agree with TRBD2. Germline assignment: CDR1 SGHDN and CDR2 FVKESK. This CDR3 region has 15 residues. Germline trimming cut 5 bases from V and 4 bases from J; bases unmatched to any gene: 5. The CDR3 DNA is TGTGCCAGCAGCGAGGGACTAGCGCCATACAATGAGCAGTTCTTC. It is translated as CASSEGLAPYNEQFF.

The J gene is TRBJ2-3, the V gene TRBV6-4, with 8 bases fitting TRBD2. Germline V gene data show CDR1 as MRHNA and CDR2 as SNTAGT. Trimming removed 4 bases from V and 2 bases from J; junction bases left unmatched: 2. This CDR3 region has 14 residues. Here the CDR3 reads CASSGGRPTDTQYF. CDR3 DNA sequence: TGTGCCAGCAGTGGCGGGAGGCCCACAGATACGCAGTATTTT.

V is TRBV14 and J is TRBJ2-1, with 14 bases that match TRBD2. V lost 4 bases, J lost 2 bases, and 4 bases stayed unmatched. Germline CDR1 SGHDN, CDR2 FVKESK. The CDR3 length is 17 residues. The CDR3: CASSRQTSGRAYNEQFF. CDR3 bases: TGTGCCAGCAGCCGTCAGACTAGCGGGAGGGCCTACAATGAGCAGTTCTTC. The full variable domain, its missing parts supplied by reference TRBV14 and TRBJ2-1, is EAGVTQFPSHSVIEKGQTVTLRCDPISGHDNLYWYRRVMGKEIKFLLHFVKESKQDESGMPNNRFLAERTGGTYSTLKVQPAELEDSGVYFCASSRQTSGRAYNEQFFGPGTRLTVL.

The chain uses TRBV7-2 and TRBJ2-7; TRBD2 is a possible D gene (6 bases). V was cut by 4 bases and J by 3 bases, with 10 bases left in between. The CDR3 length is 13 residues. Germline CDR1 and CDR2: SGHTA and FQGNSA. This chain's CDR3 is CASSSNGGYEQYF. Here the CDR3 DNA reads TGTGCCAGCAGCTCGAACGGGGGCTACGAGCAGTACTTC.

This clone is a singleton in its sample. The J gene is TRBJ2-4, the V gene TRBV4-1; D remains ambiguous. CDR1 and CDR2 (germline): MGHRA, YSYEKL. The CDR3 sequence is 18 residues long. V gave up 1 base and J gave up 0 bases, with 16 bases separating them. CDR3 sequence reads: CASSQGRSRPLAKNIQYF. The DNA of the CDR3 is TGCGCCAGCAGCCAAGGGCGGAGTAGACCTTTAGCCAAAAACATTCAGTACTTC.

The rearrangement joins TRBV18 to TRBJ2-1; TRBD1 agrees at 8 bases. CDR3 length: 16 amino acids. Germline V gene data show CDR1 as KGHSH and CDR2 as LQKENI. The V segment lost 3 bases and the J segment 3 bases; nucleotides outside the gene matches: 7. The CDR3 region is CASSPSGQVVYNEQFF. DNA of the CDR3: TGTGCCAGCTCACCCTCGGGACAGGTAGTCTACAATGAGCAGTTCTTC.

The chain joins TRBV6-5 to TRBJ1-4; tentative D call: TRBD1 (5 bases). Per germline, CDR1 MNHEY and CDR2 SVGAGI. The CDR3 length is 15 residues. Trimming shortened V by 4 bases and J by 8 bases, and 17 bases separated the two germline ends. The CDR3 is CASSSGVAMREKLFF. CDR3 nucleotide sequence: TGTGCCAGCAGTTCGGGGGTGGCCATGAGGGAAAAACTGTTTTTT.

The chain couples TRBV7-2 to TRBJ1-5; a weak D match, TRBD1 (5 bases). V was clipped by 5 bases and J by 6 bases, with 17 bases between them. The CDR3 extends over 15 amino acids. Germline CDR1 SGHTA, CDR2 FQGNSA. CDR3 bases: TGTGCCAGCAGCCTCTGGCAGGGAACGGGTCAGCCCCAGCATTTT. It translates to CASSLWQGTGQPQHF.

The chain is built from TRBV28 and TRBJ1-5; weak D call: TRBD1 (5 bases). V lost 5 bases and J lost 10, with 15 bases in between. The CDR3 runs 13 residues. Germline V gene data show CDR1 as MDHEN and CDR2 as SYDVKM. CDR3 sequence (DNA): TGTGCCAGCAGTCTCACAGGCTTATCACCCCAGCATTTT. Amino acids: CASSLTGLSPQHF.

This chain uses TRBV10-1 with TRBJ2-7; 9 bases are a match to TRBD1. The germline V gene has CDR1 WNHNN and CDR2 SYGVQD (reference sequence). V dropped 8 bases and J dropped 4; count of bases not matched to a gene: 9. The CDR3 has 14 amino acids. CDR3 loop: CASHPGQGFYEQYF. CDR3 sequence (DNA): TGCGCCAGCCACCCGGGACAGGGTTTTTACGAGCAGTACTTC.

The V call is TRBV27, the J call TRBJ2-1; D is possibly TRBD2 (6 bases). V was pared by 6 bases and J by 3 bases, with 12 bases between. The CDR3 sequence is 14 residues long. Germline CDR1 is MNHEY and CDR2 is SMNVEV (reference sequence). Here the CDR3 reads CASREGQRYNEQFF. The DNA for the CDR3 is TGTGCCAGCAGGGAGGGTCAGCGCTACAATGAGCAGTTCTTC.

Of note for this clone: This CDR3 is also generated by other DNA sequences in the sample. V is TRBV2 and J is TRBJ2-3, with 12 bases that match TRBD2. The CDR3 has 14 residues. Germline CDR1 SNHLY, CDR2 FYNNEI. Trimming took 8 bases from V and 3 from J; bases not matched to a gene: 3. The CDR3 bases are TGTGCCAGCGGGGGGACTAGCGGGACAGATACGCAGTATTTT. Encoded protein: CASGGTSGTDTQYF.

The rearrangement uses TRBV6-1 and TRBJ2-7; D is perhaps TRBD2 (5 bases). This CDR3 is built from 11 residues. The V end lost 8 bases, the J end lost 2 bases, and 7 bases lay between the germline ends. The V gene's germline CDR1 is MNHNS and CDR2 SASEGT. In DNA form, the CDR3 reads TGTGCCAGCTCGAGGGCCTACGAGCAGTACTTC. Translation gives CASSRAYEQYF.

The rearrangement links TRBV9 to TRBJ2-7; 8 bases map to TRBD1. The CDR3 extends over 16 amino acids. The trim removed 3 bases at V and 6 bases at J, leaving 14 bases unmatched. Per germline, CDR1 SGDLS and CDR2 YYNGEE. The CDR3 loop reads CASSADPGTGSLEQYF. The DNA for the CDR3 is TGTGCCAGCAGCGCGGATCCCGGGACAGGCAGTCTCGAGCAGTACTTC.

The V and J genes are TRBV6-1 and TRBJ2-7; TRBD1 matches at 8 bases. This CDR3 spans 14 amino acids. V lost 4 bases and J lost 5; bases outside the gene matches: 7. Looked up from germline, CDR1 is MNHNS and CDR2 is SASEGT. The CDR3 protein is CASSAGQALDEQYF. CDR3 in DNA: TGTGCCAGCAGTGCGGGACAGGCCTTGGACGAGCAGTACTTC.